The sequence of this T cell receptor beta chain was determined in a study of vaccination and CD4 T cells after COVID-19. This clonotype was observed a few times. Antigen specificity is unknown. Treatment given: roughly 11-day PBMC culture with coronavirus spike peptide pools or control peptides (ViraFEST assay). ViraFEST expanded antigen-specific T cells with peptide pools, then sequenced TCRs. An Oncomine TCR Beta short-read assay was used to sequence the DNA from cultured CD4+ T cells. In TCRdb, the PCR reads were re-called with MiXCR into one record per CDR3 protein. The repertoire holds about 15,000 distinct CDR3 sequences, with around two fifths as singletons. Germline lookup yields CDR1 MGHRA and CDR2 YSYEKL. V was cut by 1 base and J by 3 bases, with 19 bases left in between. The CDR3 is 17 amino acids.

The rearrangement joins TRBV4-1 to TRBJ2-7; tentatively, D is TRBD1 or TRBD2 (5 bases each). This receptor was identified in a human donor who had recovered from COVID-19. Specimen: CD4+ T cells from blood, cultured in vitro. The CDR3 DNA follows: TGCGCCAGCAGCCAAGGCAACTGGAAGGTGGGGGACTACGAGCAGTACTTC. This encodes CASSQGNWKVGDYEQYF.